This T cell receptor beta chain is from a study of blood T cell repertoires in COVID-19 (TCRdb year 2020). General notes on the study: Samples covering the acute and convalescent phases of COVID-19 were provided by collaborators in the United States, Italy and Spain. The material from the prospective study consisted of cDNA or gDNA derived from T cells, B-cell-depleted T cells, or PBMCs. The sample metadata nearly always contained a de-identified subject ID, COVID-19 status, age in years and sex. The repertoires were released in a freely available public database intended as a resource for research on the immune response to SARS-CoV-2. The samples were drawn from two sources: the first 160 participants of the ongoing ImmuneRACE study, and 1,254 subjects contributed by 6 global collaborators. Deeply sampled blood TCRbeta repertoires from subjects exposed to, actively infected with, or recovered from COVID-19 were included in the dataset. Where HLA class I and class II types were available, the types were taken from metadata supplied by the sample provider, not from assay-based typing. Results the study describes overall, beyond this receptor: The quantity of clinical and demographic metadata differed by source and by participant and was supplied without curation.

The immunoSEQ Assay, a bias-controlled multiplex PCR, was used to amplify TCRbeta CDR3 regions from genomic DNA. In the paper's pipeline: Nucleated cell counts per sample were estimated from amplification of reference gene primers within the assay. To quantify the absolute abundance of each unique TCRbeta CDR3 rearrangement, sequence reads were collapsed and filtered. For each sample, productive Simpson clonality was calculated by taking the square root of Simpson's diversity index across productive rearrangements. The clones in this table, taken by TCRdb from immuneACCESS, are in-frame only. Not every clone is retained; where verified, under half of the shortfall comes from an unresolved V gene, and the cause of the rest is unknown. The V and J calls and the clone size are those of that table, but D and trimming were determined from the DNA. The sample includes 95,000 to 150,000 clones, with around 90% observed a single time. The ten top clones hold around 2% of the sample.

Details on this clone: Its antigen has not been determined. Base qualities were left out, and no much larger clone turns up one base away.

In Seattle, one collaborating source enrolled patients while the infection was active and tracked those patients longitudinally over the course of disease. Whole blood was collected in K2EDTA tubes by collaborating institutions according to the institutions' own protocols. For TCRbeta analysis, collaborators shipped samples as frozen whole blood, isolated PBMCs, or DNA extracted from either of those sample types. V gives up 3 bases and J gives up 7 bases, and the segment between their germline ends measures 10 bases. Taken from the germline V gene, the CDR1 and CDR2 loops are SGDLS and YYNGEE. The CDR3 numbers 12 residues from cysteine through phenylalanine. Of all the DNA, just the CDR3 is kept, 36 bases in frame from base 1.

Source material: peripheral blood. Recombination joined TRBV9 with TRBJ2-5, with a weak D call of TRBD2 (6 bases match). This TCR derives from a man in his fifties or sixties with COVID-19, enrolled during active disease. The nucleotide sequence is given as TGTGCCAGCAGCGGGGACGGGGGGACCCAGTACTTC. It codes for CASSGDGGTQYF.